The rows below give T cell receptor beta chains drawn from one sample of a study of shared T cell receptors in the human thymus. Libraries were prepared by immunoSEQ multiplex PCR; TCRdb keeps only in-frame clonotypes and omits some of them. The sample contains about 660,000 clones, 88% of which appear only once. The sample also formed part of further work on human thymus T cells.

Sequenced material: thymocytes. These receptors were taken from a boy less than two years old with a congenital heart defect. Both conserved end residues are part of each CDR3. D genes are given only for firm matches. Some rows have no size entry. The others give once, few or many, or a class for an expanded clone.

TRBV5-1	TRBD1	TRBJ1-2	-	TGCGCCAGCAGCTTGGCCAAGGCAGGGGGCGCGGGTGGCTACACCTTC	CASSLAKAGGAGGYTF
TRBV19	TRBD1	TRBJ1-6	-	TGTGCCAGTAGTATGGGACAGGGAAGGGGTTCACCCCTCCACTTT	CASSMGQGRGSPLHF
TRBV27	TRBD1	TRBJ2-7	once	TGTGCCAGCAGTTTGACAGGGAGCTCCTACGAGCAGTACTTC	CASSLTGSSYEQYF
TRBV4-2	-	TRBJ2-2	-	TGTGCCAGCAGATTATGGGGGGGCTCCTACACCGGGGAGCTGTTTTTT	CASRLWGGSYTGELFF
TRBV4-3	-	TRBJ2-1	-	TGCGCCAGCAGCACACATCAAAGCGGTTACCCTAATGAGCAGTTCTTC	CASSTHQSGYPNEQFF
TRBV19	-	TRBJ2-1	-	TGTGCCAGTAGTATAGACCTAGGGGGGAGGGGGTACAATGAGCAGTTCTTC	CASSIDLGGRGYNEQFF
TRBV25-1	-	TRBJ1-4	-	TGTGCCAGCAGCACCGGAGGAACTAATGAAAAACTGTTTTTT	CASSTGGTNEKLFF
TRBV5-1	TRBD2	TRBJ2-7	-	TGCGCCAGCAGCTGGGGACTAGCGGGCGAGCAGTACTTC	CASSWGLAGEQYF
TRBV28	-	TRBJ2-3	-	TGTGCCAGCAGTTTACAGGGGACAGATACGCAGTATTTT	CASSLQGTDTQYF
TRBV27	-	TRBJ1-2	-	TGTGCCAGCACCCCGGGGGTCTATGGCTACACCTTC	CASTPGVYGYTF
TRBV6-5	TRBD1	TRBJ1-2	-	TGTGCCAGCAGTTATTTGGACAGGGGAACAAACTATGGCTACACCTTC	CASSYLDRGTNYGYTF
TRBV11-2	TRBD1	TRBJ1-2	-	TGTGCCAGCAGTCGGGACAGGGGGTTTGGCTACACCTTC	CASSRDRGFGYTF
TRBV29-1	TRBD1	TRBJ2-7	-	TGCAGCGTTGCCGGGACAGGGGGCCCGCGTGAGCAGTACTTC	CSVAGTGGPREQYF
TRBV18	-	TRBJ1-1	-	TGTGCCAGCTCACCGATGTCAGTGAACACTGAAGCTTTCTTT	CASSPMSVNTEAFF
TRBV12-5	-	TRBJ2-7	-	TGTGCTAGTGCCCTGGCCCCCCGGAGCGAGCAGTACTTC	CASALAPRSEQYF
TRBV30	-	TRBJ2-5	-	TGTGCCTGTCAGGGGCAAGAACGGACCCAGTACTTC	CACQGQERTQYF
TRBV19	-	TRBJ1-5	once	TGTGCCAGTAGGACAGGTCTACAGCCCCAGCATTTT	CASRTGLQPQHF
TRBV5-4	-	TRBJ2-7	-	TGTGCCACCACCTCTTGTTCCGGGACAAGCTACGAGCAGTACTTC	CATTSCSGTSYEQYF
TRBV6-5	TRBD1	TRBJ1-2	-	TGTGCCAGCAGTTCCTGGGACAGGGCGATAGGAGGCTACACCTTC	CASSSWDRAIGGYTF
TRBV10-2	TRBD2	TRBJ2-7	once	TGCGCCAGCAGGGGACTAGCGGGAGTCACGTACGAGCAGTACTTC	CASRGLAGVTYEQYF
TRBV6-6	TRBD1	TRBJ2-7	-	TGTGCCAGCAGTTACACCCGACAGGGATCCTACGAGCAGTACTTC	CASSYTRQGSYEQYF
TRBV27	-	TRBJ1-5	once	TGTGCCAGCAGCTCAGGGGTAGGGCAGCCCCAGCATTTT	CASSSGVGQPQHF
TRBV4-1	TRBD2	TRBJ2-1	-	TGCGCCAGCAGCCAGGGCGGACTAGCGGGAGGGCGTGATTCCTACAATGAGCAGTTCTTC	CASSQGGLAGGRDSYNEQFF
TRBV27	-	TRBJ2-7	-	TGTGCCAGCAGTTTAGTAGGGGCCTACGAGCAGTACTTC	CASSLVGAYEQYF
TRBV9	TRBD1	TRBJ1-2	-	TGTGCCAGCAGCGTTTCCAGCCGGGACAGGGGAGGCTACACCTTC	CASSVSSRDRGGYTF
TRBV6-1	-	TRBJ2-7	-	TGTGCCAGCATCCCGCAGGGCCCCTCCTACGAGCAGTACTTC	CASIPQGPSYEQYF
TRBV10-1	TRBD1	TRBJ1-5	once	TGCGCCAGCAGGAGGGAGGGGCAGGGGGCGCATAAGTCCAATCAGCCCCAGCATTTT	CASRREGQGAHKSNQPQHF
TRBV27	TRBD1	TRBJ1-1	-	TGTGCCAGCAGTTGGGACAGGGGGCCGGACACTGAAGCTTTCTTT	CASSWDRGPDTEAFF
TRBV6-5	-	TRBJ2-7	-	TGTGCCAGCACCTCCCCCGCTCGGGAGCAGTACTTC	CASTSPAREQYF
TRBV28	TRBD1	TRBJ2-7	-	TGTGCCAGCAGAGCACGACAGGGCAAAGACCCCTACGAGCAGTACTTC	CASRARQGKDPYEQYF
TRBV28	-	TRBJ2-5	-	TGTGCCTCGTTAGGGGCAGGGACTGGGGAGACCCAGTACTTC	CASLGAGTGETQYF
TRBV18	TRBD1	TRBJ1-2	-	TGTGCCAGCTCACCTCCCTCAGGGGGCGCCGTCTATGGCTACACCTTC	CASSPPSGGAVYGYTF
TRBV7-8	-	TRBJ1-2	-	TGTGCCAGCAGCTCCTCAGGAAGTGGCCACTATGGCTACACCTTC	CASSSSGSGHYGYTF
TRBV18	TRBD2	TRBJ2-1	-	TGTGCCAGCTCACCACTAGCGGGAGAAGGAAGCTCCTACAATGAGCAGTTCTTC	CASSPLAGEGSSYNEQFF
TRBV2	-	TRBJ2-7	-	TGTGCCAGCAGGTGGGACACCTACGAGCAGTACTTC	CASRWDTYEQYF
TRBV9	-	TRBJ2-3	-	TGTGCCAGCAGCGTGGGGGAACAGGGTTTCGCAGATACGCAGTATTTT	CASSVGEQGFADTQYF
TRBV30	TRBD1	TRBJ2-3	-	TGTGCCTGGAGGCGGACAGGGGAGGCAGATACGCAGTATTTT	CAWRRTGEADTQYF
TRBV4-3	-	TRBJ2-7	few	TGCGCCAGCAGCCAAGCAGGCTACCCTTCCCACGAGCAGTACTTC	CASSQAGYPSHEQYF
TRBV27	TRBD2	TRBJ2-1	-	TGTGCCAGCAGTTTAAGGCGGGAGGGAACCTACAATGAGCAGTTCTTC	CASSLRREGTYNEQFF
TRBV5-4	-	TRBJ2-1	-	TGTGCCAGCAGCTTCCTTGGAGCGGAGTCCCGCTCCTACAATGAGCAGTTCTTC	CASSFLGAESRSYNEQFF